The 16 T cell receptor beta chains below were found in one sample sequenced in a study of Ad26.COV2.S vaccination and SARS-CoV-2 variants. Some clones are missing from TCRdb's copy, which holds only in-frame ones; the method was immunoSEQ multiplex PCR. The sample consists of around 300,000 clones, around 90% of them appearing once. Regarding treatment: roughly 18 received Ad26.COV2.S at low or high dose, single or two shots; about 5 received placebo; per-sample allocation not given. Repertoires come from day 63 after the first vaccine or placebo injection. This specimen consisted of peripheral blood, obtained in a trial of Ad26.COV2.S vaccine versus placebo. The receptors here all came from a person between 18 and 65 years old who received the Ad26.COV2.S COVID-19 vaccine or a placebo.

The chain is built from TRBV5-1 and TRBJ2-7, with D perhaps matching TRBD2 (5 bases). Germline V gene lookup returns CDR1 SGHRS and CDR2 YFSETQ. The CDR3 extends over 15 amino acids. With 4 bases removed from V and 6 bases from J, the gap between germline ends came to 20 bases. The CDR3 nucleotides are TGCGCCAGCAGCCCCAGGCAACTTCCTCGGGGCGAGCAGTACTTC. It translates to CASSPRQLPRGEQYF.

The V call is TRBV30, the J call TRBJ1-4; D is possibly TRBD1 (5 bases). Per germline, CDR1 GTSNPN and CDR2 SVGIG (reference sequence). CDR3 length equals 17 residues. V dropped 1 base and J dropped 4 bases, with 19 bases sitting between them. CDR3 sequence (DNA): TGTGCCTGGAGTGCCGGGGTCGGGGGTCTTTATAATGAAAAACTGTTTTTT. Protein product: CAWSAGVGGLYNEKLFF.

V usage is TRBV30 and J usage is TRBJ1-1, with D hard to call. Germline CDR1 is GTSNPN and CDR2 is SVGIG (reference sequence). Trimming cost V 3 bases and J 0 bases, with 11 bases left between them. The CDR3 has 14 residues. CDR3 protein: CAWSAVGLNTEAFF. The DNA for the CDR3 is TGTGCCTGGAGCGCCGTAGGGTTGAACACTGAAGCTTTCTTT.

This clone showed up just once. V and J are TRBV7-9 and TRBJ2-2; D not certain. The CDR3 sequence is 14 residues long. Trimming removed 4 bases at V and 2 bases at J, with 8 bases between. CDR1 is SEHNR and CDR2 is FQNEAQ in the germline V gene (reference sequence). Here the CDR3 reads CASSSDVNTGELFF. The CDR3 region has the DNA TGTGCCAGCAGCTCCGACGTAAACACCGGGGAGCTGTTTTTT. Full variable domain (outside the CDR3, taken from reference TRBV7-9 and TRBJ2-2): DTGVSQNPRHKITKRGQNVTFRCDPISEHNRLYWYRQTLGQGPEFLTYFQNEAQLEKSRLLSDRFSAERPKGSFSTLEIQRTEQGDSAMYLCASSSDVNTGELFFGEGSRLTVL.

This chain uses TRBV7-9 with TRBJ2-3; D is unclear. The CDR3 loop spans 14 amino acids. V shed 2 bases and J shed 0 bases, with 6 bases lying between them. Germline CDR1 SEHNR, CDR2 FQNEAQ (reference sequence). The CDR3 bases are TGTGCCAGCAGCTTATATCAGAGCACAGATACGCAGTATTTT. Translating it yields CASSLYQSTDTQYF.

This clone came up a few times. The chain recombines TRBV30 with TRBJ2-7, with D perhaps matching TRBD2 (6 bases). Germline V lookup: CDR1 GTSNPN, CDR2 SVGIG (reference sequence). V was cut by 4 bases and J by 0 bases, with 19 bases left in between. The CDR3 sequence is 16 residues long. Written as DNA, the CDR3 is TGTGCCTGGAATGTGCCGGGACTCCTTTTCTCCTACGAGCAGTACTTC. Amino acids: CAWNVPGLLFSYEQYF.

The chain uses TRBV30 and TRBJ2-7; possibly TRBD2 for D (6 bases). This CDR3 region has 16 residues. Trimming cost V 0 bases and J 3 bases, with 18 bases left between them. Germline CDR1 GTSNPN, CDR2 SVGIG (reference sequence). CDR3: CAWSVPGYGGFYEQYF. The CDR3 coding sequence is TGTGCCTGGAGTGTACCGGGATACGGGGGATTCTACGAGCAGTACTTC.

In its sample, this clone was seen a few times. This chain joins TRBV7-3 and TRBJ2-1; 7 bases are a match to TRBD1. CDR3 size: 15 residues. Trimming removed 4 bases from V and 9 bases from J; junction bases left unmatched: 12. Looked up from germline, CDR1 is SGHTA and CDR2 is FQGTGA. The DNA of the CDR3 is TGTGCCAGCAGCTCCTCGGGGACCCCAGGGGGTGAGCAGTTCTTC. This encodes CASSSSGTPGGEQFF.

V and J are TRBV15 and TRBJ2-6; TRBD1 might be the D (5 bases). Per the germline V gene, CDR1 is LNHNV and CDR2 is YYDKDF (reference sequence). The V and J ends lost 5 bases and 0 bases respectively, with 14 bases between them. This CDR3 contains 17 residues. CDR3 bases: TGTGCCACCAGCTCCCACCCTGACAGCTCTGGGGCCAACGTCCTGACTTTC. Translated: CATSSHPDSSGANVLTF.

The rearrangement links TRBV6-5 to TRBJ1-2; maybe TRBD1 (5 bases). The V and J ends lost 5 bases and 8 bases respectively, with 15 bases between them. The CDR3 is 13 amino acids. Germline V gives CDR1 MNHEY, CDR2 SVGAGI. CDR3 bases: TGTGCCAGCAGTATCCGGACCCAGGGCGGCTACACCTTC. It codes for CASSIRTQGGYTF.

This chain connects TRBV5-1 to TRBJ1-6; D unclear. The germline CDR1 and CDR2 sequences are SGHRS and YFSETQ. Trimming cost V 2 bases and J 7 bases, with 10 bases left between them. The CDR3 has 14 amino acids. In DNA, the CDR3 is TGCGCCAGCAGCTTTGGAGGTCCCAATTCACCCCTCCACTTT. This translates into CASSFGGPNSPLHF.

The chain joins TRBV19 to TRBJ1-5; D possibly corresponds to TRBD1 (6 bases). Germline loops: CDR1 LNHDA, CDR2 SQIVND (reference sequence). The CDR3 runs to 16 residues. The V end was cut by 3 bases, the J end by 3 bases, with 15 bases between. CDR3 sequence: CASSIRGANYNQPQHF. Written as DNA, the CDR3 is TGTGCCAGTAGTATTAGGGGGGCGAATTACAATCAGCCCCAGCATTTT.

V gene TRBV1 combines with J gene TRBJ2-7. TRBV1 is annotated as a pseudogene. The CDR3 loop spans 13 amino acids. CDR3 in amino acids: CTSSQEDCHEQYF. CDR3 nucleotide sequence: TGCACCAGCAGCCAAGAAGATTGCCACGAGCAGTACTTC.

This clone has just one count. The chain uses TRBV7-3 and TRBJ2-5; 9 bases line up with TRBD1. The J segment lost 5 bases and the V segment lost 5 bases, leaving 9 bases of the junction unmatched. In germline, CDR1 is SGHTA, CDR2 FQGTGA. CDR3 length: 15 residues. CDR3 coding DNA: TGTGCCAGCAGCACGAAAGGGACAGGGCGCGAGACCCAGTACTTC. It translates to CASSTKGTGRETQYF.

The genes are TRBV9 and TRBJ1-6, with 9 bases lining up with TRBD1. Germline V gives CDR1 SGDLS, CDR2 YYNGEE. This CDR3 has 15 residues. J lost 8 bases, V lost 3 bases, and 6 bases had no gene match. CDR3 loop: CASSANRGRDSPLHF. As DNA, the CDR3 is TGTGCCAGCAGCGCCAACAGGGGGCGAGATTCACCCCTCCACTTT.

The rearrangement links TRBV4-2 to TRBJ1-2; 8 nucleotides line up with TRBD1. Germline CDR1 is LGHNA and CDR2 is YNFKEQ. The CDR3 totals 16 residues. With 2 bases clipped from V and 8 bases from J, the junction kept 13 bases outside the gene matches. This CDR3 reads CASSQRLDRVVWGYTF. DNA for the CDR3: TGTGCCAGCAGCCAACGCCTGGACAGGGTAGTCTGGGGCTACACCTTC.